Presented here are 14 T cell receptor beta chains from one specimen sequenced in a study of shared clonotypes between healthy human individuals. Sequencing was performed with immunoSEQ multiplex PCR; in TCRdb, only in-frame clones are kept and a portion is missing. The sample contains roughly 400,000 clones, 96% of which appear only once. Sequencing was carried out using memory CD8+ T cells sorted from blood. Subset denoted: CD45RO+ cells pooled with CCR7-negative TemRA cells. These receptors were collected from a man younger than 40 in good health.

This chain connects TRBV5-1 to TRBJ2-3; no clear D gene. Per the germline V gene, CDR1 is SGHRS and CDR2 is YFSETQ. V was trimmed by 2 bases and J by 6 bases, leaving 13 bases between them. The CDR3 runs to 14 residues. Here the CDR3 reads CASSFLDPTDTQYF. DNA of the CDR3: TGCGCCAGCAGCTTCTTAGACCCCACTGATACGCAGTATTTT. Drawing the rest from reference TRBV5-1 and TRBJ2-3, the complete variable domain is KAGVTQTPRYLIKTRGQQVTLSCSPISGHRSVSWYQQTPGQGLQFLFEYFSETQRNKGNFPGRFSGRQFSNSRSEMNVSTLELGDSALYLCASSFLDPTDTQYFGPGTRLTVL.

The CDR3 DNA reads TGTGCCAGCAGTGTTAGAGGGGTCTACGAGCAGTACTTC. Residues: CASSVRGVYEQYF. The J gene is TRBJ2-7, the V gene TRBV6-1, with D perhaps assigned TRBD1 or TRBD2 (5 bases each). This CDR3 contains 13 residues. Germline lookup yields CDR1 MNHNS and CDR2 SASEGT. Trimming pared 4 bases from V and 3 bases from J, leaving 10 bases between.

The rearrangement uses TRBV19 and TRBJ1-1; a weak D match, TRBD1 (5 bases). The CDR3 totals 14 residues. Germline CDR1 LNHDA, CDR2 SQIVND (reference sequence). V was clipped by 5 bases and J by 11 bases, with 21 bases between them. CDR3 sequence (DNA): TGTGCCAGTAGTGTAGCCGGGACCCGCCTTGTCGCTTTCTTT. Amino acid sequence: CASSVAGTRLVAFF.

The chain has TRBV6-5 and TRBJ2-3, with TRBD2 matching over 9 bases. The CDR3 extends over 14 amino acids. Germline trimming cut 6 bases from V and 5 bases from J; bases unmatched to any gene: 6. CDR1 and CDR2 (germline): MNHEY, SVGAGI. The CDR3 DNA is TGTGCCAGCAGGACTAGCGGTAAAGGAGATACGCAGTATTTT. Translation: CASRTSGKGDTQYF.

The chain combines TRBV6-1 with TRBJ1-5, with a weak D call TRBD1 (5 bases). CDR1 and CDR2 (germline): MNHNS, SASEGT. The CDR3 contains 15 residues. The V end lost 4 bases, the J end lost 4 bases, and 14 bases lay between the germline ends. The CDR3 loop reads CASSGRVEGNQPQHF. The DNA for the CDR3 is TGTGCCAGCAGTGGCAGGGTGGAGGGGAATCAGCCCCAGCATTTT.

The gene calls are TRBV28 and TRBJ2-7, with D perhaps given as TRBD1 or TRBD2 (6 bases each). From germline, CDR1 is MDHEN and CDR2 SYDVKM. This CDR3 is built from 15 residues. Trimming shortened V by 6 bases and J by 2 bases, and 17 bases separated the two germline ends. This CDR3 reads CASSLSGAGTYEQYF. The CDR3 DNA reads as TGTGCCAGCAGCCTTTCGGGGGCGGGCACCTACGAGCAGTACTTC.

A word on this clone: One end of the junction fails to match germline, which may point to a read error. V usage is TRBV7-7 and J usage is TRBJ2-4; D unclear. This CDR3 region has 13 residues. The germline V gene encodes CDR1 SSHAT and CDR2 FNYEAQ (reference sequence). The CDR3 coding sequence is TGTGCTAGCAGCTTCATAGCCAAAAACATTCAGTACTTC. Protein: CASSFIAKNIQYF.

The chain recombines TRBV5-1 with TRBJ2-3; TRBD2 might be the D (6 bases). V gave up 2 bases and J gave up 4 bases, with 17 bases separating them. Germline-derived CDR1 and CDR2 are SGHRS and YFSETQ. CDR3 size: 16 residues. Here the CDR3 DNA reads TGCGCCAGCAGCTTAGCCCTTCGACTAGTGTCAGATACGCAGTATTTT. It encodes CASSLALRLVSDTQYF.

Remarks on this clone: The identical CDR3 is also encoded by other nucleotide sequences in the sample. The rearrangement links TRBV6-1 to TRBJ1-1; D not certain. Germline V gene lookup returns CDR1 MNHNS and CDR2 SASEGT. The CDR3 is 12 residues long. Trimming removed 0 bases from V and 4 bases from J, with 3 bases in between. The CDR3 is CASSEAGTEAFF. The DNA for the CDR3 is TGTGCCAGCAGTGAAGCTGGCACTGAAGCTTTCTTT.

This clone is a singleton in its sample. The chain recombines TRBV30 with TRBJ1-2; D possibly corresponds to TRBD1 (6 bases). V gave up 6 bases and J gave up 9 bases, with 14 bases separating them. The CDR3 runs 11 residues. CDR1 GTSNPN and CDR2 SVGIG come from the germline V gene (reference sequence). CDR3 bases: TGTGCCTGTAGTTTGGGGGGGCGCTACACCTTC. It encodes CACSLGGRYTF.

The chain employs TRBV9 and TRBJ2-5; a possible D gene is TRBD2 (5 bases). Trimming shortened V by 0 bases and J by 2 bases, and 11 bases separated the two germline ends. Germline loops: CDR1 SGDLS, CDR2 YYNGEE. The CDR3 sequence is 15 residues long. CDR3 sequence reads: CASSVGRSGQETQYF. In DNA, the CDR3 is TGTGCCAGCAGCGTAGGCCGCAGCGGACAAGAGACCCAGTACTTC.

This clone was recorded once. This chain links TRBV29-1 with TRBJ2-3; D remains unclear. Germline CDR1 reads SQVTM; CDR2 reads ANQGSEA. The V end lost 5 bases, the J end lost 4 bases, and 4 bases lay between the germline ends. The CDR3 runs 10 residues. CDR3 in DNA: TGCAGCGTTTGGGCAGATACGCAGTATTTT. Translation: CSVWADTQYF.

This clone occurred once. The DNA of the CDR3 is TGTGCCAGCAGCTTAAACACCGTCACAGATACGCAGTATTTT. Its protein is CASSLNTVTDTQYF. The V and J genes are TRBV5-4 and TRBJ2-3; D gene uncertain. Trimming cost V 2 bases and J 2 bases, with 9 bases left between them. Germline-derived CDR1 and CDR2 are SGHNT and YYREEE (reference sequence). The CDR3 has 14 amino acids.

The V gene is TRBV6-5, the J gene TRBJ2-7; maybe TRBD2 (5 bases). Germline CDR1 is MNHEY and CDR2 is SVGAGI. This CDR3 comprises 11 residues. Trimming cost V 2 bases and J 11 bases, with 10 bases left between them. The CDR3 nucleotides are TGTGCCAGCAGTTACCCGGGGTCGGAGTACTTC. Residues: CASSYPGSEYF.